A selection of T cell receptor beta chains follows, all from one sample in a study of blood T cell repertoires in COVID-19. Produced via immunoSEQ multiplex PCR; TCRdb's table is partial and in-frame only. Of some 250,000 clones listed, roughly 88% were seen once; the top ten hold around 0.8%. The sample taken for sequencing was peripheral blood. Receptors were obtained from a woman in her twenties or thirties with acute or convalescent COVID-19. Both conserved end residues are part of each CDR3. The D gene is left open where the match is weak. Size is stated for part of the rows, as once, few or many counts, or as a class when the clone is expanded.

cdr3_aa: CASSYSGGSETQYF
cdr3_nt: TGTGCCAGCAGTTATTCAGGGGGCTCGGAGACCCAGTACTTC
clone_size: -
j_call: TRBJ2-5
v_call: TRBV6-5
cdr3_length: 14
d_call: TRBD1

cdr3_aa: CASSSPSGTNTGELFF
cdr3_nt: TGTGCCAGCAGCTCCCCTAGCGGGACTAACACCGGGGAGCTGTTTTTT
clone_size: few
j_call: TRBJ2-2
v_call: TRBV27
cdr3_length: 16
d_call: TRBD2

cdr3_aa: CASSARGAGAYNEQFF
cdr3_nt: TGTGCCAGCAGTGCCCGAGGGGCGGGAGCCTACAATGAGCAGTTCTTC
clone_size: -
j_call: TRBJ2-1
v_call: TRBV27
cdr3_length: 16
d_call: TRBD2

cdr3_aa: CASSFPGNEKLFF
cdr3_nt: TGTGCCAGCAGTTTCCCAGGGAATGAAAAACTGTTTTTT
clone_size: -
j_call: TRBJ1-4
v_call: TRBV12-3/TRBV12-4
cdr3_length: 13
d_call: -

cdr3_aa: CASSWLLAGSYEQYF
cdr3_nt: TGTGCCAGCAGCTGGTTACTAGCGGGATCCTACGAGCAGTACTTC
clone_size: -
j_call: TRBJ2-7
v_call: TRBV5-5
cdr3_length: 15
d_call: TRBD2

cdr3_aa: CASRDRSDRGPTHEQFF
cdr3_nt: TGTGCCAGCAGGGACCGATCGGACAGGGGTCCTACGCATGAGCAGTTCTTC
clone_size: -
j_call: TRBJ2-1
v_call: TRBV2
cdr3_length: 17
d_call: TRBD1

cdr3_aa: CSASWFARTQETQYF
cdr3_nt: TGCAGTGCTAGTTGGTTTGCGCGCACCCAAGAGACCCAGTACTTC
clone_size: -
j_call: TRBJ2-5
v_call: TRBV20-1
cdr3_length: 15
d_call: -

cdr3_aa: CASSFSDRYEQYF
cdr3_nt: TGTGCCAGCAGTTTCTCGGACAGATACGAGCAGTACTTC
clone_size: -
j_call: TRBJ2-7
v_call: TRBV12-3/TRBV12-4
cdr3_length: 13
d_call: -

cdr3_aa: CASSWGQGDETQYF
cdr3_nt: TGTGCCAGCAGCTGGGGACAGGGGGACGAGACCCAGTACTTC
clone_size: once
j_call: TRBJ2-5
v_call: TRBV11-1
cdr3_length: 14
d_call: TRBD1

cdr3_aa: CSVGVSLRGYTF
cdr3_nt: TGCAGCGTGGGAGTGAGTCTCCGAGGCTACACCTTC
clone_size: -
j_call: TRBJ1-2
v_call: TRBV29-1
cdr3_length: 12
d_call: -

cdr3_aa: CASSSGQTNYGYTF
cdr3_nt: TGTGCCAGCAGCTCTGGACAGACTAACTATGGCTACACCTTC
clone_size: -
j_call: TRBJ1-2
v_call: TRBV7-2
cdr3_length: 14
d_call: -

cdr3_aa: CAWGPTGSPLHF
cdr3_nt: TGTGCCTGGGGGCCGACAGGGTCACCCCTCCACTTT
clone_size: -
j_call: TRBJ1-6
v_call: TRBV30
cdr3_length: 12
d_call: TRBD1

cdr3_aa: CASSVEALAGAHNEQFF
cdr3_nt: TGTGCCAGCAGCGTAGAAGCTCTAGCGGGAGCCCACAATGAGCAGTTCTTC
clone_size: -
j_call: TRBJ2-1
v_call: TRBV9
cdr3_length: 17
d_call: TRBD2

cdr3_aa: CASSTRTGGNQPQHF
cdr3_nt: TGTGCCAGTAGTACCCGGACAGGTGGGAATCAGCCCCAGCATTTT
clone_size: -
j_call: TRBJ1-5
v_call: TRBV19
cdr3_length: 15
d_call: TRBD1

cdr3_aa: CASSYSRGPNQPQHF
cdr3_nt: TGTGCCAGCAGTTACTCCAGGGGCCCAAATCAGCCCCAGCATTTT
clone_size: -
j_call: TRBJ1-5
v_call: TRBV6-6
cdr3_length: 15
d_call: -

cdr3_aa: CASSDINRDRSSYEQYF
cdr3_nt: TGCGCCAGCAGTGACATAAACCGGGACAGAAGCTCCTACGAGCAGTACTTC
clone_size: -
j_call: TRBJ2-7
v_call: TRBV10-1
cdr3_length: 17
d_call: TRBD1

cdr3_aa: CASSEQGHEKLFF
cdr3_nt: TGTGCCAGCAGCGAACAGGGCCATGAAAAACTGTTTTTT
clone_size: -
j_call: TRBJ1-4
v_call: TRBV7-9
cdr3_length: 13
d_call: -

cdr3_aa: CASSYRTDGANVLTF
cdr3_nt: TGTGCCAGCAGTTATAGGACAGACGGGGCCAACGTCCTGACTTTC
clone_size: few
j_call: TRBJ2-6
v_call: TRBV6-2/TRBV6-3
cdr3_length: 15
d_call: -

cdr3_aa: CASSLLAPPSSYNEQFF
cdr3_nt: TGTGCCAGCAGTTTACTAGCGCCGCCGAGCTCCTACAATGAGCAGTTCTTC
clone_size: -
j_call: TRBJ2-1
v_call: TRBV27
cdr3_length: 17
d_call: -

cdr3_aa: CASSSGTGGYEQYF
cdr3_nt: TGTGCCAGCAGTTCCGGGACAGGGGGCTACGAGCAGTACTTC
clone_size: once
j_call: TRBJ2-7
v_call: TRBV2
cdr3_length: 14
d_call: TRBD1

cdr3_aa: CATSDPGQGAYEQFF
cdr3_nt: TGTGCCACCAGTGATCCGGGACAGGGGGCTTATGAGCAGTTCTTC
clone_size: -
j_call: TRBJ2-1
v_call: TRBV24-1
cdr3_length: 15
d_call: TRBD1

cdr3_aa: CAIRAGTGVNQPQHF
cdr3_nt: TGTGCCATCAGGGCCGGGACAGGGGTCAATCAGCCCCAGCATTTT
clone_size: -
j_call: TRBJ1-5
v_call: TRBV10-3
cdr3_length: 15
d_call: TRBD1

cdr3_aa: CASSESLETEAFF
cdr3_nt: TGCGCCAGCAGTGAGTCGTTAGAGACAGAAGCTTTCTTT
clone_size: -
j_call: TRBJ1-1
v_call: TRBV10-2
cdr3_length: 13
d_call: -

cdr3_aa: CATSDRGLQETQYF
cdr3_nt: TGTGCCACCAGCGACAGGGGCCTCCAAGAGACCCAGTACTTC
clone_size: -
j_call: TRBJ2-5
v_call: TRBV24-1
cdr3_length: 14
d_call: TRBD1

cdr3_aa: CATSSGSTSGRPLIGNEQFF
cdr3_nt: TGTGCCACCAGCAGTGGATCGACTAGCGGAAGACCCTTGATTGGGAATGAGCAGTTCTTC
clone_size: -
j_call: TRBJ2-1
v_call: TRBV15
cdr3_length: 20
d_call: TRBD2

cdr3_aa: CASSLGGQGNGYTF
cdr3_nt: TGTGCCAGCAGCTTGGGGGGACAGGGGAATGGCTACACCTTC
clone_size: once
j_call: TRBJ1-2
v_call: TRBV5-4
cdr3_length: 14
d_call: TRBD1

cdr3_aa: CATSDRTSSKAFF
cdr3_nt: TGTGCCACCAGTGATCGGACTTCTTCTAAAGCTTTCTTT
clone_size: few
j_call: TRBJ1-1
v_call: TRBV24-1
cdr3_length: 13
d_call: -

cdr3_aa: CASSVTGADTEAFF
cdr3_nt: TGTGCCAGCAGTGTGACAGGGGCGGACACTGAAGCTTTCTTT
clone_size: once
j_call: TRBJ1-1
v_call: TRBV27
cdr3_length: 14
d_call: TRBD1

cdr3_aa: CASSLGTTTNEKLFF
cdr3_nt: TGCGCCAGCAGCTTGGGGACAACAACTAATGAAAAACTGTTTTTT
clone_size: -
j_call: TRBJ1-4
v_call: TRBV5-1
cdr3_length: 15
d_call: -

cdr3_aa: CASAPGDNEKLFF
cdr3_nt: TGTGCCAGCGCCCCGGGAGATAATGAAAAACTGTTTTTT
clone_size: once
j_call: TRBJ1-4
v_call: TRBV25-1
cdr3_length: 13
d_call: -

cdr3_aa: CASSQDLVGYEQYF
cdr3_nt: TGTGCCAGCAGCCAAGATCTTGTCGGCTACGAGCAGTACTTC
clone_size: few
j_call: TRBJ2-7
v_call: TRBV3-1/TRBV3-2
cdr3_length: 14
d_call: -

cdr3_aa: CASSLGPRGMNSNEQFF
cdr3_nt: TGTGCCAGCAGCTTAGGACCAAGAGGGATGAACAGCAATGAGCAGTTCTTC
clone_size: -
j_call: TRBJ2-1
v_call: TRBV11-2
cdr3_length: 17
d_call: -

cdr3_aa: CASSFRPPGGNEQFF
cdr3_nt: TGTGCCAGCAGTTTCCGCCCCCCCGGGGGCAATGAGCAGTTCTTC
clone_size: -
j_call: TRBJ2-1
v_call: TRBV6-5
cdr3_length: 15
d_call: -

cdr3_aa: CATSGAGTGGYEQYF
cdr3_nt: TGTGCCACCAGTGGGGCCGGGACAGGGGGCTACGAGCAGTACTTC
clone_size: -
j_call: TRBJ2-7
v_call: TRBV24-1
cdr3_length: 15
d_call: TRBD1

cdr3_aa: CACKLGGTGVEKLFF
cdr3_nt: TGCGCCTGCAAACTAGGAGGGACAGGGGTTGAAAAACTGTTTTTT
clone_size: -
j_call: TRBJ1-4
v_call: TRBV5-1
cdr3_length: 15
d_call: TRBD1

cdr3_aa: CASSQFVGLEYEQYF
cdr3_nt: TGCGCCAGCAGCCAATTTGTAGGACTAGAGTACGAGCAGTACTTC
clone_size: -
j_call: TRBJ2-7
v_call: TRBV4-3
cdr3_length: 15
d_call: TRBD2

cdr3_aa: CASIEQGAFGNTIYF
cdr3_nt: TGTGCCAGCATAGAACAGGGGGCATTCGGAAACACCATATATTTT
clone_size: -
j_call: TRBJ1-3
v_call: TRBV2
cdr3_length: 15
d_call: TRBD1

cdr3_aa: CAWSVVHSAYEQYF
cdr3_nt: TGTGCCTGGAGTGTCGTCCATAGCGCCTACGAGCAGTACTTC
clone_size: few
j_call: TRBJ2-7
v_call: TRBV30
cdr3_length: 14
d_call: -

cdr3_aa: CASSGRYEQYF
cdr3_nt: TGTGCCAGCAGCGGTCGGTACGAGCAGTACTTC
clone_size: -
j_call: TRBJ2-7
v_call: TRBV7-9
cdr3_length: 11
d_call: -

cdr3_aa: CSARQGTENIQYF
cdr3_nt: TGCAGCGCCAGACAGGGGACGGAGAACATTCAGTACTTC
clone_size: -
j_call: TRBJ2-4
v_call: TRBV29-1
cdr3_length: 13
d_call: TRBD1

cdr3_aa: CASSPLVRDTEAFF
cdr3_nt: TGTGCCAGCAGCCCCCTCGTGCGAGACACTGAAGCTTTCTTT
clone_size: -
j_call: TRBJ1-1
v_call: TRBV7-2
cdr3_length: 14
d_call: -

cdr3_aa: CASSIDRLAVRTGELFF
cdr3_nt: TGTGCCAGTAGTATAGATCGACTAGCGGTTCGCACCGGGGAGCTGTTTTTT
clone_size: -
j_call: TRBJ2-2
v_call: TRBV19
cdr3_length: 17
d_call: TRBD2

cdr3_aa: CASSYPGTSGRAPEQYF
cdr3_nt: TGTGCCAGCAGCTATCCCGGGACTAGCGGGAGGGCCCCCGAGCAGTACTTC
clone_size: once
j_call: TRBJ2-7
v_call: TRBV7-3
cdr3_length: 17
d_call: TRBD2

cdr3_aa: CASSYKQGAFGYTF
cdr3_nt: TGTGCCAGCAGTTATAAGCAGGGGGCGTTTGGCTACACCTTC
clone_size: -
j_call: TRBJ1-2
v_call: TRBV6-2/TRBV6-3
cdr3_length: 14
d_call: TRBD1

cdr3_aa: CASSGQGAVIYEQYF
cdr3_nt: TGTGCCAGCAGTGGACAGGGGGCTGTTATTTACGAGCAGTACTTC
clone_size: -
j_call: TRBJ2-7
v_call: TRBV27
cdr3_length: 15
d_call: TRBD1

cdr3_aa: CASSLGREAAWSTDTQYF
cdr3_nt: TGTGCCAGCAGCTTAGGCCGGGAGGCGGCCTGGAGCACAGATACGCAGTATTTT
clone_size: once
j_call: TRBJ2-3
v_call: TRBV13
cdr3_length: 18
d_call: TRBD2

cdr3_aa: CASSQGGDNQPQHF
cdr3_nt: TGTGCCAGCAGTCAGGGGGGTGACAATCAGCCCCAGCATTTT
clone_size: once
j_call: TRBJ1-5
v_call: TRBV9
cdr3_length: 14
d_call: TRBD1

cdr3_aa: CAISAQGAFF
cdr3_nt: TGTGCCATATCAGCCCAGGGAGCTTTCTTT
clone_size: -
j_call: TRBJ1-1
v_call: TRBV2
cdr3_length: 10
d_call: -

cdr3_aa: CASSGTGAYEQYF
cdr3_nt: TGTGCCAGTAGTGGGACAGGTGCCTACGAGCAGTACTTC
clone_size: -
j_call: TRBJ2-7
v_call: TRBV19
cdr3_length: 13
d_call: TRBD1